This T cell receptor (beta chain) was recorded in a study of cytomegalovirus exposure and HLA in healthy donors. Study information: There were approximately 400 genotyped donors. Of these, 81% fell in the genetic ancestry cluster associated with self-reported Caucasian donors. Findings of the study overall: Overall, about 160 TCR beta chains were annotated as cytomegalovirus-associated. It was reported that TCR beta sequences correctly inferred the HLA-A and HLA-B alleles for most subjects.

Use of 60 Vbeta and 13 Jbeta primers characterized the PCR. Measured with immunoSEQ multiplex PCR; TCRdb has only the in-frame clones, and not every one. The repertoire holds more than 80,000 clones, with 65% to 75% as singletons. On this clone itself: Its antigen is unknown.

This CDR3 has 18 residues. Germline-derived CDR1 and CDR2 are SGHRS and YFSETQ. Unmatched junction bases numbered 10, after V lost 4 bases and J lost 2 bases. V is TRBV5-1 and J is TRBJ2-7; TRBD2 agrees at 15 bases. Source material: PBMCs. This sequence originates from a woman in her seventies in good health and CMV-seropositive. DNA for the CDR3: TGCGCCAGCAGCATGACGACGGGACTAGCGGGGGGTACCTACGAGCAGTACTTC. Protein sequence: CASSMTTGLAGGTYEQYF.